This TCR beta chain derives from a study of early T cells in non-severe SARS-CoV-2 infection (dated by TCRdb to about 2021). About the full investigation: Bulk RNA from unsorted whole blood was used for TCR sequencing, so alpha and beta chains could not be paired.

The sample holds many counts of this clonotype. Its antigen remains unidentified. It has no much larger one-base neighbor in the sample; base qualities were not kept. A case-control design nested within a healthcare worker cohort in London, UK, was used, with weekly nasopharyngeal swab PCR tests and blood sampling performed. Healthcare workers were recruited during the week of the UK lockdown, between 23 and 31 March 2020, and followed weekly for up to roughly 15 weeks. After removal of 4 bases from V and 3 bases from J, the junction retains 5 bases not matched to a gene. Including cysteine and phenylalanine, the CDR3 has 15 amino acids. The retained sequence is limited to the CDR3, 45 bases, with the frame set at the first base. Broad study findings and their caveats: VDJdb matching was skewed toward anti-spike CD8 responses and likely underestimated virus-specific expansions by missing private and CD4 specificities.

Library creation used 5' RACE. Instrument used: NextSeq 500. To correct for sequencing error and PCR bias, the TCR library protocol tagged individual cDNA molecules with unique molecular identifiers. Both TCR alpha and beta chains were sequenced, and tight co-correlation was observed between alpha and beta sequence abundances in each sample. The study's processing was this. Decombinator V4 was used to annotate TCR sequences for V gene, J gene and CDR3. Expanded TCRs were defined as changing significantly between any two time points under a Poisson model with p below 0.0001. Abundances of TCRs were expressed as counts per million after normalisation to the total number of TCRs sequenced in each sample. MAIT TCRs were defined by TRAV1-2 paired with TRAJ12, TRAJ20 or TRAJ33, and iNKT TCRs by TRAV10 paired with TRAJ18. A search of VDJdb, accessed on 1 November 2021, was run for TCRs annotated to CMV, EBV and SARS-CoV-2, with TCRs annotated for multiple antigens excluded. TCRdb applied fastp at Q25 and MiXCR to the public reads, then kept only in-frame beta chains. Rows matching on CDR3 protein sequence are summarized as one entry with the most common DNA and genes. Here the V and J calls rest on TCRdb's processing, not on the authors' analysis. The sample table holds some 34,000 distinct CDR3 sequences, of which about 4.5% were seen once. 7.9% of the sample rests with the top ten.

The chain is encoded by TRBV12-3 or TRBV12-4 joined to TRBJ2-5, with 10 central nucleotides matching TRBD1. The material sequenced was whole blood. This sequence was found in an adult who was a healthcare worker with PCR-confirmed SARS-CoV-2 infection or an uninfected control (not recorded which). For the CDR3, the sequence is CASSYEDRGKETQYF. The DNA sequence is given as TGTGCCAGCAGTTACGAGGACAGGGGGAAAGAGACCCAGTACTTC.